This entry describes one T cell receptor beta chain. This entry comes from a study of CD8+ T cells in alopecia areata. Specified treatment: oral pan-JAK inhibitor, 5-10 mg twice daily. RNA was extracted and reverse transcribed into cDNA as the sequencing template. Profiled with immunoSEQ multiplex PCR; TCRdb holds only in-frame clones, not every one. The repertoire consists of 250,000 to 350,000 clones, with 50% to 75% occurring once and the leading ten covering more than 0.85%. After removal of 11 bases from V and 2 bases from J, the junction contained 6 bases not matched to a gene. Germline V gene data show CDR1 as ENHRY and CDR2 as SYGVKD. The CDR3 length is 13 residues.

This TCR derives from a human donor with alopecia areata. Material: CD4+ T cells sorted from blood, obtained around week 53, from a patient treated with tofacitinib. The chain employs TRBV10-3 and TRBJ2-3; 8 bases map to TRBD2. CDR3 DNA sequence: TGTGCCCTTAGCGGGGACAACACAGATACGCAGTATTTT. Its translation: CALSGDNTDTQYF.